The TCR beta chain under discussion was sequenced for a study of blood T cell repertoires in COVID-19. Study information: Samples taken during acute and convalescent COVID-19 were collected in the United States, Italy and Spain. The analysed material was cDNA or gDNA that came from T cells, B-cell-depleted T cells, or PBMCs.

The germline V gene has CDR1 MGHRA and CDR2 YSYEKL. The V and J ends lost 1 base and 3 bases respectively, with 13 bases between them. CDR3 length equals 15 residues. In the authors' workflow: Reference gene primer amplification yielded estimated nucleated cell counts. This table comes from immunoSEQ multiplex PCR, and its TCRdb copy is limited to in-frame clones, with some not included. The V and J calls and the clone size are those of that table, but D and trimming were determined from the DNA. The sample shows about 59,000 clones, roughly 85% of them seen only once. This clonotype was sampled from a man between 60 and 75 years old with acute or convalescent COVID-19. V usage is TRBV4-1 and J usage is TRBJ2-7; possible D gene TRBD2, 5 bases. What was sequenced was peripheral blood. CDR3 sequence: CASSQAPNGGYEQYF. The CDR3 nucleotides read TGCGCCAGCAGCCAAGCCCCGAATGGAGGCTACGAGCAGTACTTC.